A single TCR beta chain is shown here with its context. This sample was included in a study of OX40 agonist ivuxolimab in advanced cancers. The V end was cut by 0 bases, the J end by 7 bases, with 8 bases between. CDR3 size: 13 residues. Per germline, CDR1 SGDLS and CDR2 YYNGEE. The table came from immunoSEQ multiplex PCR; TCRdb's copy has only in-frame clones and leaves some out. The sample holds roughly 30,000 clones; 70% to 90% are singletons and the top ten take less than 30%. The V call is TRBV9, the J call TRBJ1-5; D gene ambiguous. This sequence originates from an adult with an advanced solid tumor such as melanoma, head and neck, liver or kidney cancer. The material was CD4+ or CD8+ T cells sorted from blood, obtained in a trial of the OX40 agonist ivuxolimab. CDR3 DNA sequence: TGTGCCAGCAGCGTAGATCCGCACCAGCCCCAGCATTTT. It codes for CASSVDPHQPQHF.